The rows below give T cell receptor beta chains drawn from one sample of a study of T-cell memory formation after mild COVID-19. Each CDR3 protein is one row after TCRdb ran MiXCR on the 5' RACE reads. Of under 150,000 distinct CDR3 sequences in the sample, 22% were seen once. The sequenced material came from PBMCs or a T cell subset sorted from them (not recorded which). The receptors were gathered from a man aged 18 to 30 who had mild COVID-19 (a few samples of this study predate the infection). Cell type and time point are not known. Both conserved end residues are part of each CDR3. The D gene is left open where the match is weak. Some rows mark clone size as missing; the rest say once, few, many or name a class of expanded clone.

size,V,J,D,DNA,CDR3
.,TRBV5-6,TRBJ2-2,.,TGTGCCAGCAGCTTATCCGGGACGGCCACCGGGGAGCTGTTTTTT,CASSLSGTATGELFF
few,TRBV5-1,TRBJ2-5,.,TGCGCCAGCAGCTTGGCTGGGGAGACCCAGTACTTC,CASSLAGETQYF
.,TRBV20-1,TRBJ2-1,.,TGCAGTGCTAGATCCCCGCAGAGCAATGAGCAGTTCTTC,CSARSPQSNEQFF
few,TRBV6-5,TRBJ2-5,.,TGTGCCAGCAGGAGCCCACAAGAGACCCAGTACTTC,CASRSPQETQYF
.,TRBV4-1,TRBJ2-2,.,TGCGCCAGCAGATACGCGGGAACCGGGGAGCTGTTTTTT,CASRYAGTGELFF
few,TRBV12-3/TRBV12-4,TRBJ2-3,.,TGTGCCAGCAGTGAAAACACAGATACGCAGTATTTT,CASSENTDTQYF
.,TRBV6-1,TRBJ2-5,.,TGTGCCAGCAGTGAATGGGGGGCTTGGGAAGAGACCCAGTACTTC,CASSEWGAWEETQYF
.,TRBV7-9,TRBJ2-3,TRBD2,TGTGCCAGCAGCTCCATCCTCACGGGCGGGGGGGACACAGATACGCAGTATTTT,CASSSILTGGGDTDTQYF
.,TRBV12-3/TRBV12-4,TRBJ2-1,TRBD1,TGTGCCAGCAGGGGGACAGCGGAGATGAATGAGCAGTTCTTC,CASRGTAEMNEQFF
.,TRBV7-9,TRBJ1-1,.,TGTGCCAGCAGCTCGATAGATCCGGTGAACACTGAAGCTTTCTTT,CASSSIDPVNTEAFF
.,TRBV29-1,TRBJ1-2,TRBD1,TGCAGCGTTGCGTCAGGGGGCAGTGGCTACACCTTC,CSVASGGSGYTF
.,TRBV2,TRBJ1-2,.,TGTGCCAGCAGTGATTGGGCCTATGGCTACACCTTC,CASSDWAYGYTF